This TCR beta chain was identified during a study of blood T cell repertoires in COVID-19 (dated by TCRdb to the early 2020s). Notes on the research overall: Collaborator samples came from the United States, Italy and Spain and covered acute and convalescent phases of COVID-19. Where HLA class I and class II types were available, the types were taken from metadata supplied by the sample provider, not from assay-based typing. The prospective study material was composed of cDNA or gDNA derived from T cells, B-cell-depleted T cells, or PBMCs. Subjects who had been exposed to COVID-19, were actively infected with it, or had recovered from it provided the deeply sampled blood TCRbeta repertoires that made up the dataset. Samples were obtained from the ongoing ImmuneRACE study (first 160 participants) and from roughly 1,300 subjects provided by 6 global collaborators. A de-identified subject ID, COVID-19 status, age in years and sex were almost always included in the sample metadata. The repertoires were made available in a free public database intended to serve as a resource for research on the immune response to SARS-CoV-2.

TCRbeta CDR3 regions were amplified from genomic DNA using the immunoSEQ Assay, a bias-controlled multiplex PCR. The study's own analysis went as follows. Nucleated cell counts per sample were estimated from amplification of reference gene primers within the assay. To quantify the absolute abundance of each unique TCRbeta CDR3 rearrangement, sequence reads were collapsed and filtered. For each sample, productive Simpson clonality was calculated by taking the square root of Simpson's diversity index across productive rearrangements. TCRdb limited this immuneACCESS table to in-frame rearrangements with V and J called. A share of clones is missing; checked studies link under half to unresolved V genes, and the rest is unexplained. V and J calls and clone size are those listed in that table; D and trimming were worked out from the DNA. The table for this sample lists approximately 160,000 clones; approximately 82% of them were counted only once. The ten most abundant clones make up 13% of the sample.

The CDR3 measures 15 amino acids from cysteine to phenylalanine. The retained sequence is limited to the CDR3, 45 bases, with the frame set at the first base. V is pruned by 0 bases and J by 3 bases, leaving 4 bases of the junction without a gene match. CDR1 and CDR2 (SGDLS, YYNGEE) derive from the germline V gene. Samples from volunteer blood donors who had recovered from COVID-19 were contributed by a second Seattle source. Collaborating institutions collected whole blood in K2EDTA tubes following their own protocols. For TCRbeta analysis, collaborator samples were shipped as frozen whole blood, as isolated PBMCs, or as DNA extracted from either sample type. Comments on this clone: Its antigen is currently not known. There are no base qualities to consult, and no much larger clone falls within one base.

Beyond this particular receptor, the publication reports: Clinical and demographic metadata were provided uncurated, with the amount varying by source and participant.

The TCR comes from a man in his sixties or seventies who had recovered from COVID-19. The sequence is built from TRBV9 and TRBJ2-5, and TRBD2 matches 8 of the central bases. The specimen was peripheral blood. The DNA is TGTGCCAGCAGCGTAGGAGTTAGCGGGAAAGAGACCCAGTACTTC. It translates as CASSVGVSGKETQYF.